The 21 T cell receptor beta chains below come from one sample, sequenced in a study of blood T cell repertoires in COVID-19. TCRdb keeps only in-frame clones here, not all; method: immunoSEQ multiplex PCR. The sample comprises over 250,000 clones, 88% of which are singletons, and 9.5% to 13% rests with the top ten. The specimen sequenced was peripheral blood. The source is a woman aged 70 to 79 with COVID-19, enrolled during active disease.

The chain joins TRBV28 to TRBJ1-2; D remains unclear. CDR3 length: 11 residues. The V and J ends lost 6 bases and 7 bases respectively, with 9 bases between them. CDR1 is MDHEN and CDR2 is SYDVKM in the germline V gene. CDR3 DNA sequence: TGTGCCAGCAGCTGGCGCGGTGGCTACACCTTC. It encodes CASSWRGGYTF.

The chain recombines TRBV9 with TRBJ1-3; D not certain. Trimming took 4 bases from V and 4 from J, leaving 9 bases between them. There are 13 residues in the CDR3. Germline CDR1 and CDR2: SGDLS and YYNGEE. Written as DNA, the CDR3 is TGTGCCAGCAGCAGAGAGCAAGGAAACACCATATATTTT. Amino acids: CASSREQGNTIYF.

This clone was found once. The chain couples TRBV25-1 to TRBJ2-1; D possibly corresponds to TRBD2 (5 bases). V was trimmed by 3 bases and J by 7 bases, leaving 13 bases between them. This CDR3 contains 14 residues. Germline V CDR1 and CDR2: MGHDK, SYGVNS. For the CDR3, the DNA is TGTGCCAGCAGTGATAGTGGCAGGAGGAATGAGCAGTTCTTC. As protein: CASSDSGRRNEQFF.

The V call is TRBV5-6, the J call TRBJ1-4; 9 positions match TRBD1. Germline V gives CDR1 SGHDT, CDR2 YYEEEE. CDR3 length equals 14 residues. V trimming: 4 bases; J trimming: 6 bases; junction bases outside the gene matches: 4. Here the CDR3 reads CASSKRTGDEKLFF. The CDR3 DNA sequence: TGTGCCAGCAGCAAGAGGACAGGGGATGAAAAACTGTTTTTT.

This chain links TRBV2 with TRBJ2-1; D is ambiguous. Per germline, CDR1 SNHLY and CDR2 FYNNEI. V lost 8 bases and J lost 7, with 18 bases in between. The CDR3 loop spans 14 amino acids. As DNA, the CDR3 is TGTGCCAGCGCCCGGATATTAGCCGTTAATGAGCAGTTCTTC. The encoded protein is CASARILAVNEQFF.

This clone appeared a single time. J is TRBJ1-1 and V is TRBV7-2; unclear D gene. The CDR3 has 13 residues. Germline loops: CDR1 SGHTA, CDR2 FQGNSA. The V end was cut by 4 bases, the J end by 1 base, with 7 bases between. CDR3 bases: TGTGCCAGCAGCTCAAGAGGGAACACTGAAGCTTTCTTT. Its protein is CASSSRGNTEAFF.

The chain employs TRBV19 and TRBJ2-5, with TRBD2 identical over 11 bases. CDR1 and CDR2 (germline): LNHDA, SQIVND (reference sequence). CDR3 length: 16 residues. The V segment lost 1 base and the J segment 4 bases; nucleotides outside the gene matches: 5. The CDR3 DNA reads TGTGCCAGTAGTATAGTTAGCGGGAGGGCCGGAGAGACCCAGTACTTC. Translated: CASSIVSGRAGETQYF.

The V gene is TRBV9, the J gene TRBJ2-2; tentative D call: TRBD2 (5 bases). Germline CDR1 is SGDLS and CDR2 is YYNGEE. This CDR3 is built from 15 residues. The germline V and J ends were trimmed by 2 bases and 8 bases, with 16 bases remaining between them. CDR3 nucleotides: TGTGCCAGCAGCGTTAGAGGGATTCCATCGGGGGAGCTGTTTTTT. It codes for CASSVRGIPSGELFF.

This sequence joins TRBV10-3 and TRBJ2-7; a weak D match, TRBD1 (6 bases). Trimming took off 3 bases at V and 6 bases at J, with 15 bases between the two ends. The CDR3 runs 14 residues. The V gene's germline CDR1 is ENHRY and CDR2 SYGVKD. For the CDR3, the DNA is TGTGCCATCAGTGATGATCAGGGGTCGGTCGAGCAGTACTTC. Its translation: CAISDDQGSVEQYF.

The chain recombines TRBV19 with TRBJ2-2; 8 bases match TRBD1. The length of the CDR3 is 16 residues. V shed 3 bases and J 6 bases; nucleotides not matched to a gene: 9. CDR1 LNHDA and CDR2 SQIVND come from the germline V gene (reference sequence). The chain's CDR3 is CASSMGRRGRSGELFF. The CDR3 region has the DNA TGTGCCAGTAGTATGGGGCGCAGGGGGCGGTCCGGGGAGCTGTTTTTT.

This chain joins TRBV15 and TRBJ1-2, with D unresolved. The V gene lost 2 bases and the J gene lost 3 bases, with 13 bases spanning the gap. The CDR3 is 15 residues long. The germline CDR1 and CDR2 sequences are LNHNV and YYDKDF (reference sequence). The CDR3: CATSRKWETHYGYTF. CDR3 in DNA: TGTGCCACCAGCAGAAAGTGGGAGACGCACTATGGCTACACCTTC.

The V and J genes are TRBV30 and TRBJ1-2; 9 positions agree with TRBD1. The V and J ends lost 3 bases and 4 bases, in that order; junction bases with no gene match: 15. This CDR3 region has 17 residues. Germline assignment: CDR1 GTSNPN and CDR2 SVGIG (reference sequence). The CDR3 coding sequence is TGTGCCTGGAGGGAAACCCGGGACAGGGCGTTCCTCTATGGCTACACCTTC. Translated: CAWRETRDRAFLYGYTF. The full variable domain, completed using reference TRBV30 and TRBJ1-2, is SQTIHQWPATLVQPVGSPLSLECTVEGTSNPNLYWYRQAAGRGLQLLFYSVGIGQISSEVPQNLSASRPQDRQFILSSKKLLLSDSGFYLCAWRETRDRAFLYGYTFGSGTRLTVV.

The rearrangement links TRBV5-6 to TRBJ2-5, with TRBD1 as a possible D gene (6 bases). Germline V gene lookup returns CDR1 SGHDT and CDR2 YYEEEE. The V gene lost 4 bases and the J gene lost 1 base, with 11 bases spanning the gap. This CDR3 contains 14 residues. The CDR3 bases are TGTGCCAGCAGCATATACAGGGTCCAAGAGACCCAGTACTTC. Amino acid sequence: CASSIYRVQETQYF. The complete variable domain, with remaining parts taken from reference TRBV5-6 and TRBJ2-5, reads DAGVTQSPTHLIKTRGQQVTLRCSPKSGHDTVSWYQQALGQGPQFIFQYYEEEERQRGNFPDRFSGHQFPNYSSELNVNALLLGDSALYLCASSIYRVQETQYFGPGTRLLVL.

This clone was seen just once. The V call is TRBV28, the J call TRBJ1-1; unclear D gene. CDR1 is MDHEN, CDR2 SYDVKM, per germline. V was clipped by 4 bases and J by 0 bases, with 12 bases between them. This CDR3 has 15 residues. The CDR3 DNA is TGTGCCAGCAGTTACTTCACGGGGATGAACACTGAAGCTTTCTTT. Translation gives CASSYFTGMNTEAFF.

The chain couples TRBV3-1 (or the pseudogene TRBV3-2) to TRBJ1-1, with D possibly TRBD1 on 6 matching bases. The CDR3 consists of 13 residues. Per germline, CDR1 LGHDT and CDR2 YNNKEL (reference sequence). The germline V and J ends were trimmed by 4 bases and 5 bases, with 11 bases remaining between them. The CDR3 here is CASSRQVRTEAFF. As DNA, the CDR3 is TGTGCCAGCAGCCGACAGGTTCGTACTGAAGCTTTCTTT.

In this sample, this clone turned up once. The gene calls are TRBV13 and TRBJ2-3, with D possibly matching TRBD1 (6 bases). The length of the CDR3 is 19 residues. The germline V gene has CDR1 PRHDT and CDR2 FYEKMQ (reference sequence). The V and J ends lost 0 bases and 2 bases respectively, with 21 bases between them. DNA for the CDR3: TGTGCCAGCAGCTTAGGTCAAGTAAGCAGGGGCCGCTACACAGATACGCAGTATTTT. Its protein product is CASSLGQVSRGRYTDTQYF.

Comments on this clone: The junction departs from germline at one end; a sequencing error may be responsible. This chain connects TRBV3-1 (or the pseudogene TRBV3-2) to TRBJ2-1; D might be TRBD1 (5 bases). Germline V gene sequence: CDR1 LGHDT, CDR2 YNNKEL (reference sequence). CDR3 length equals 15 residues. CDR3 nucleotide sequence: TGTGCCAGCAGCCAAGACACAGGACGCTACCATGAGCAGTTCTTC. Its protein is CASSQDTGRYHEQFF.

The sample holds a few counts of this clone. The V call is TRBV9, the J call TRBJ2-1; 9 nucleotides agree with TRBD2. V lost 2 bases and J lost 7; bases outside the gene matches: 4. Per the germline V gene, CDR1 is SGDLS and CDR2 is YYNGEE. This CDR3 is 14 amino acids long. The CDR3: CASSVGLAQNEQFF. The CDR3 coding sequence is TGTGCCAGCAGCGTCGGACTAGCGCAGAATGAGCAGTTCTTC.

The rearrangement links TRBV30 to TRBJ1-1; no reliable D call. The CDR3 runs 13 residues. CDR1 GTSNPN and CDR2 SVGIG come from the germline V gene (reference sequence). Trimming removed 2 bases at V and 8 bases at J, with 15 bases between. The CDR3 DNA reads as TGTGCCTGGAGTCAATGGAGGCAGAAAGAAGCTTTCTTT. It encodes CAWSQWRQKEAFF. Full variable domain (rest looked up from reference TRBV30 and TRBJ1-1): SQTIHQWPATLVQPVGSPLSLECTVEGTSNPNLYWYRQAAGRGLQLLFYSVGIGQISSEVPQNLSASRPQDRQFILSSKKLLLSDSGFYLCAWSQWRQKEAFFGQGTRLTVV.

This chain connects TRBV12-5 to TRBJ2-3; D is unresolved. V lost 9 bases, J lost 1 base, and 11 bases lay in between. The CDR3 consists of 13 residues. Germline CDR1 and CDR2: LGHNT and FRNRAP. In DNA, the CDR3 is TGTGCTAGCAGTTTCCCAGGCACAGATACGCAGTATTTT. This sequence encodes CASSFPGTDTQYF.

The rearrangement uses TRBV18 and TRBJ2-3, with 9 bases fitting TRBD1. V dropped 1 base and J dropped 2; count of bases not matched to a gene: 7. Germline V gene sequence: CDR1 KGHSH, CDR2 LQKENI. CDR3 length: 17 amino acids. The CDR3 DNA follows: TGTGCCAGCTCACCACTACTCGGACAGGGGAACACAGATACGCAGTATTTT. This translates into CASSPLLGQGNTDTQYF. Together with reference TRBV18 and TRBJ2-3, the CDR3 gives the full variable domain: NAGVMQNPRHLVRRRGQEARLRCSPMKGHSHVYWYRQLPEEGLKFMVYLQKENIIDESGMPKERFSAEFPKEGPSILRIQQVVRGDSAAYFCASSPLLGQGNTDTQYFGPGTRLTVL.